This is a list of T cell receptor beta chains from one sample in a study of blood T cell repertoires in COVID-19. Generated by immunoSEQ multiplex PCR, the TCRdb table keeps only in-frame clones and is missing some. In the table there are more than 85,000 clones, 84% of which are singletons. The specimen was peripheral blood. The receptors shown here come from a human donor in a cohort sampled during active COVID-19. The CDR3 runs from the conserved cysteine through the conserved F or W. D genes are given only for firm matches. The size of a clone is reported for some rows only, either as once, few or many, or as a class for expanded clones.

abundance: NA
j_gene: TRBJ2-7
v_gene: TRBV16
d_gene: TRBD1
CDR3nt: TGTGCCAGCAGTTGGACAGGAGCCTACGAGCAGTACTTC
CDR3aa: CASSWTGAYEQYF

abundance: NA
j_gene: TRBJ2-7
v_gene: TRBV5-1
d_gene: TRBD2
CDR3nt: TGCGCCAGCAGCTTGGATTCCACTAGCGGGAGTCGTAGGGTGCAGTACTTC
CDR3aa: CASSLDSTSGSRRVQYF

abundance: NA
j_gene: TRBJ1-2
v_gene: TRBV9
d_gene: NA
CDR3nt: TGTGCCAGCAGCGTAGACGGCCAGGGTCTATATGGCTACACCTTC
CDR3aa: CASSVDGQGLYGYTF

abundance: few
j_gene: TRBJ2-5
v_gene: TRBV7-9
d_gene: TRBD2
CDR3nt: TGTGCCAGCAGCAGAGGGACTAGCGGGAGGGCCAGCTGGGAGACCCAGTACTTC
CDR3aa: CASSRGTSGRASWETQYF

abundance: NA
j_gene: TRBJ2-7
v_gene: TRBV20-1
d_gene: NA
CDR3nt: TGCAGTGCCTCAACAGTCTACGAGCAGTACTTC
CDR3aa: CSASTVYEQYF

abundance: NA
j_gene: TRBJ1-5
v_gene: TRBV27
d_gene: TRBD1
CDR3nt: TGTGCCAGCAGTTCCTGGGGACAGGGCAATCAGCCCCAGCATTTT
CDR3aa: CASSSWGQGNQPQHF

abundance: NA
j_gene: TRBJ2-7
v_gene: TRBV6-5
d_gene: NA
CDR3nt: TGTGCCAGCAGTTACGGTGGGGCAGTCCACGCCTACGAGCAGTACTTC
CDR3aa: CASSYGGAVHAYEQYF

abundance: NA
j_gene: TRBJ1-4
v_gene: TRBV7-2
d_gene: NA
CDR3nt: TGTGCCAGCAGCCCGAGGTCCGGTCAGCGGAGTGAAAAACTGTTTTTT
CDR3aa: CASSPRSGQRSEKLFF

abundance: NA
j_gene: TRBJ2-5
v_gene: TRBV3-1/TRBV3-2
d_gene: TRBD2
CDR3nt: TGTGCCAGCAGCCATCGGAGACTAGCGGGGGCAGAGACCCAGTACTTC
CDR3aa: CASSHRRLAGAETQYF

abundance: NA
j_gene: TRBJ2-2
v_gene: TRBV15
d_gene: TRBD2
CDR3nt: TGTGCCACCAGCAGAGGCCTAACTAGCGGGAGAGGGAACACCGGGGAGCTGTTTTTT
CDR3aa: CATSRGLTSGRGNTGELFF

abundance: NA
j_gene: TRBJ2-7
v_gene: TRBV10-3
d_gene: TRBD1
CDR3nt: TGTGCCATCAGTGAGTCTTCGGGGGACAGGAGCTCCTACGAGCAGTACTTC
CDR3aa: CAISESSGDRSSYEQYF

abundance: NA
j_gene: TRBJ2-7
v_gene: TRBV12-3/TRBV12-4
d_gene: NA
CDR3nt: TGTGCCAGCAGCCTCCCGCCGGAGGGGCAGTACTTC
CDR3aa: CASSLPPEGQYF

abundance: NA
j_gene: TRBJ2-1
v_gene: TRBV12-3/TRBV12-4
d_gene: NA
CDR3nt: TGTGCCAGCAGTTTAAGCCATGAGCAGTTCTTC
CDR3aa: CASSLSHEQFF

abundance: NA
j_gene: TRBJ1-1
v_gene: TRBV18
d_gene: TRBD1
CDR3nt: TGTGCCACGTCCGGGACAGGGCTCGTGAACACTGAAGCTTTCTTT
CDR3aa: CATSGTGLVNTEAFF

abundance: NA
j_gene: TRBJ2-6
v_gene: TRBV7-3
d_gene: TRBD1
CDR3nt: TGTGCCAGCAGCGCTGGGACAGGGACTGGGGCCAACGTCCTGACTTTC
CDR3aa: CASSAGTGTGANVLTF

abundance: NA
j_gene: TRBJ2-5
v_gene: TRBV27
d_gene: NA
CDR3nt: TGTGCCAGCAGTTTAGGTCCGCCTGGGGCCCTACAAGAGACCCAGTACTTC
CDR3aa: CASSLGPPGALQETQYF

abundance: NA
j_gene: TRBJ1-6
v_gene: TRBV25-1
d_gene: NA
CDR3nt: TGTGCCAGCAGTGAGCCCGGGATAGGGTCACCCCTCCACTTT
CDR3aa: CASSEPGIGSPLHF

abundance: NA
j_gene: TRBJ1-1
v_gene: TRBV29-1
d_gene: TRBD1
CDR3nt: TGCAGCGTTGCGGGACAGGGGGCTCCTGAAGCTTTCTTT
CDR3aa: CSVAGQGAPEAFF

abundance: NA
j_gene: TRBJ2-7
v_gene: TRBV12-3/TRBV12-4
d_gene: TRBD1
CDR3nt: TGTGCCAGTACCTCTTACAGGGGCGGGGAGCAGTACTTC
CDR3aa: CASTSYRGGEQYF

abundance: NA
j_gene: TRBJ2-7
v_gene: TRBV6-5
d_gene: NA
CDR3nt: TGTGCCAGCAGTACCACAGGGAGCGAGCAGTACTTC
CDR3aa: CASSTTGSEQYF

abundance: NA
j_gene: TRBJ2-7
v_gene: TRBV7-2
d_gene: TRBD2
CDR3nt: TGTGCCAGCAGCCCGGGACTAGCGGGGCTCGAGCAGTACTTC
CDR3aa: CASSPGLAGLEQYF

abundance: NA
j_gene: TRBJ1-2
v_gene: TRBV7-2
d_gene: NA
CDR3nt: TGTGCCAGCAGCTTAATGGACAGTTCCTTCTATGGCTACACCTTC
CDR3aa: CASSLMDSSFYGYTF

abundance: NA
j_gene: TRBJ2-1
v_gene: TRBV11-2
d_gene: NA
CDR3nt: TGTGCCAGCAGCTTCGACCCCTCGACAGGCGTGTCCTACAATGAGCAGTTCTTC
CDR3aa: CASSFDPSTGVSYNEQFF

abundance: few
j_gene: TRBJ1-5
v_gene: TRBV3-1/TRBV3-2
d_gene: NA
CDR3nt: TGTGCCAGCAGCCAACGAAAGATAGATCAGCCCCAGCATTTT
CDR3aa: CASSQRKIDQPQHF

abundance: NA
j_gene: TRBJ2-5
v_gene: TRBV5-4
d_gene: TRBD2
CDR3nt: TGTGCCAGCAGCTTGCCGGGACTAGCGTTCGAGACCCAGTACTTC
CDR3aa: CASSLPGLAFETQYF

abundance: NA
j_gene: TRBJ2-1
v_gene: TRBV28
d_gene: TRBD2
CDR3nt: TGTGCCAGCAGTTCACCACTAGCGGGAGGGTACAATGAGCAGTTCTTC
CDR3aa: CASSSPLAGGYNEQFF

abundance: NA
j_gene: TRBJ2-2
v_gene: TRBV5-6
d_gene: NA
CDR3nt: TGTGCCAGCAGCTTGGGGTATGGGGCGATGAACACCGGGGAGCTGTTTTTT
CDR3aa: CASSLGYGAMNTGELFF

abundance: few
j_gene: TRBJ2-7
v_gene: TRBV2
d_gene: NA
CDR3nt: TGTGCCAGCAGTCGAACGGGACACAGCTCCTACGAGCAGTACTTC
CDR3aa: CASSRTGHSSYEQYF

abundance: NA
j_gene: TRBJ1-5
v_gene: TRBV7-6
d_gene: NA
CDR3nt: TGTGCCAGCAGCCAACCGACTGAAGCCCAGCATTTT
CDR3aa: CASSQPTEAQHF

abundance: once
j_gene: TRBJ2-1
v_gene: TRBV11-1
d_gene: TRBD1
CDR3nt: TGTGCCAGCAGCTTAGTGCTAGGACAGGGCCGGTTCTTC
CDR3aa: CASSLVLGQGRFF

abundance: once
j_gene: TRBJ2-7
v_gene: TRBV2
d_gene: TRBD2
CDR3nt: TGTGCCAGCAGTGAGCTAGCGGGAGTAGGCCTCGAGCAGTACTTC
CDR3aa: CASSELAGVGLEQYF

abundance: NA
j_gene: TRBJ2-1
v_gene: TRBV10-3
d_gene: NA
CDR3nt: TGTGCCATCAGTGAGGGACTAGGGGGTGAGCAGTTCTTC
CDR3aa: CAISEGLGGEQFF

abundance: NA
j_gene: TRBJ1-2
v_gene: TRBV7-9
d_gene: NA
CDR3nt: TGTGCCAGCAGCGGGAGGGGGAGAAACTATGGCTACACCTTC
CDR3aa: CASSGRGRNYGYTF

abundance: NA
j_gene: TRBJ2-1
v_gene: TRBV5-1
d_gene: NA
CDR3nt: TGCGCCAGCAGCTTGGGAGGGAGCTCCTACAATGAGCAGTTCTTC
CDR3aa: CASSLGGSSYNEQFF

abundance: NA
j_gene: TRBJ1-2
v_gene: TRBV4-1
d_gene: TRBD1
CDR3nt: TGCGCCAGCAGCCCAACAGGACAGGCGGTTGGCTACACCTTC
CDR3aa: CASSPTGQAVGYTF

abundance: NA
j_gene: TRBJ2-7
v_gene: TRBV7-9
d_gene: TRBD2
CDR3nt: TGTGCCAGCAGCTTAACTTGGACTAGCGGCCACTACGAGCAGTACTTC
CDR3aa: CASSLTWTSGHYEQYF

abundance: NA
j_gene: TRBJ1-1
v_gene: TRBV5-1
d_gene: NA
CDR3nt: TGCGCCAGCACTGAGCTCCAGGGATCGGGCACTGAAGCTTTCTTT
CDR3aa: CASTELQGSGTEAFF

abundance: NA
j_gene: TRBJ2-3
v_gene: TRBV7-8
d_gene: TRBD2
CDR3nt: TGTGCCAGCAGCTTAGTTGGGGGAGGGCCCCGAACAGATACGCAGTATTTT
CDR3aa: CASSLVGGGPRTDTQYF

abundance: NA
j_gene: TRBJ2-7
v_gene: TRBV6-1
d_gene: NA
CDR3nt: TGTGCCAGCAGTGAAGGGACTTCCGTTATCTCCTACGAGCAGTACTTC
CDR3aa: CASSEGTSVISYEQYF

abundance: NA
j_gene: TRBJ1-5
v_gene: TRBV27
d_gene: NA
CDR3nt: TGTGCCAGCAGTTTCGCACAGGGCCAGCCCCAGCATTTT
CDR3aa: CASSFAQGQPQHF

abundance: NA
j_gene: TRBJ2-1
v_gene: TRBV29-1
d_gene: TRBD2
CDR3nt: TGCAGCGTTGAAGGGGTCGATCGCGGGGGAACCTACAATGAGCAGTTCTTC
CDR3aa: CSVEGVDRGGTYNEQFF

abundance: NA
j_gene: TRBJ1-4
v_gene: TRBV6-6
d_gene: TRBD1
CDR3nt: TGTGCCAGTCTCAGGGGGCCAACTAATGAAAAACTGTTTTTT
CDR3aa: CASLRGPTNEKLFF

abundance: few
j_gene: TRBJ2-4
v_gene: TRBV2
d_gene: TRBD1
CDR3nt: TGTGCCAGCAGCCGGGACAGGGGCAAAAACATTCAGTACTTC
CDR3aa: CASSRDRGKNIQYF

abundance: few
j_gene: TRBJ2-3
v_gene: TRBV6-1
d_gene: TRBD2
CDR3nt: TGTGCCAGCAGTGACGCGAGACTAGCGGGGTTCACAGATACGCAGTATTTT
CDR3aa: CASSDARLAGFTDTQYF